This TCR beta chain was identified during a study of cytomegalovirus exposure and HLA in healthy donors. Study findings and constraints: According to a later analysis, TCR clusters from the first cohort tended to co-occur in the 100 to 150 validation repertoires. The study flagged some 180 TCR beta chains as cytomegalovirus-associated.

The donors were part of the validation cohort, which consisted of more than 90 subjects and was separate from the first cohort of around 620 subjects. The germline gives CDR1 LGHNA, CDR2 YNFKEQ. The CDR3 runs to 17 residues. J gave up 0 bases and V 0 bases, and 4 bases lay outside the gene matches. Repertoires were generated with immunoSEQ multiplex PCR, while TCRdb's copy carries only in-frame clones and drops some. Of under 80,000 clones in the sample, approximately 93% were seen once. Turning to this clone: Its antigen remains unidentified.

The material sequenced was PBMCs. The receptor's source is a woman under 30 in good health and CMV-seropositive. This rearrangement joins TRBV4-2 to TRBJ2-2; 7 bases align to TRBD2. The CDR3 region has the DNA TGTGCCAGCAGCCAAGAGCCTAGCGGAACGAACACCGGGGAGCTGTTTTTT. This translates into CASSQEPSGTNTGELFF.